This T cell receptor beta chain was obtained from a study of identical twins. The CDR3 loop spans 13 amino acids. Trimming stripped 5 bases from V and 6 bases from J, with 13 bases between. This clonotype appeared many times. MiXCR was run by TCRdb on the 5' RACE reads, yielding one entry per CDR3 protein. Of 450,000 to 650,000 distinct CDR3 sequences in the sample, around 9.6% were seen once. The same sample was also studied in work on yellow fever vaccine responses in identical twins. That work states: Vaccine T cell responses of twins reportedly seemed partly convergent and partly personalized.

The TCR comes from a woman aged 18-29 years in good health. The V and J genes are TRBV12-3 or TRBV12-4 and TRBJ1-2; D remains ambiguous. Sequencing used PBMCs. This CDR3 is CASSPQYRNGYTF. The CDR3, as DNA: TGTGCCAGCAGTCCACAATACCGCAATGGCTACACCTTC.